These 23 T cell receptor beta chains were all obtained from the same sample, sequenced in a study of regulatory T cells in long-lasting Graves disease. Stated time point: newly diagnosed GD, antithyroid drugs for less than 3 months. Isolated PBMC RNA provided the starting material for the TCR library. CDR3 regions were amplified by Arm-PCR using iRepertoire HTBI primers to build TCR beta libraries. TCRdb used MiXCR to reprocess the multiplex PCR reads, holding one entry per CDR3 protein. The sample records hundreds of thousands of distinct CDR3 sequences, around an eighth being singletons. These sequences were also reported in another study, on T cells in Graves' hyperthyroidism and ophthalmopathy.

Sequenced material: peripheral blood mononuclear cells (PBMCs), taken at new diagnosis, from a patient treated with antithyroid drugs. These receptors all come from a man younger than 45 with Graves disease.

This clonotype was seen at least ten times. The chain carries TRBV28 and TRBJ2-7; D ambiguous. Germline V gene lookup returns CDR1 MDHEN and CDR2 SYDVKM. The CDR3 is 14 residues long. Trimming stripped 6 bases from V and 3 bases from J, with 15 bases between. The CDR3 protein is CASSRSWHLYEQYF. The CDR3 region has the DNA TGTGCCAGCAGCCGTTCTTGGCACCTCTACGAGCAGTACTTC.

The chain recombines TRBV24-1 with TRBJ1-5; 7 nucleotides line up with TRBD1. Germline V gene sequence: CDR1 KGHDR, CDR2 SFDVKD. The CDR3 totals 15 residues. V shed 1 base, J shed 5 bases, and the junction held 4 bases outside the gene matches. The CDR3 DNA sequence: TGTGCCACCAGTGATTTCTATCAGGGGGATCAGCCCCAGCATTTT. It codes for CATSDFYQGDQPQHF.

J is TRBJ2-7 and V is TRBV9; 10 positions agree with TRBD2. The germline gives CDR1 SGDLS, CDR2 YYNGEE. J lost 5 bases, V lost 2 bases, and 4 bases had no gene match. The CDR3 sequence is 14 residues long. The CDR3 region is CASSVSGREDEQYF. CDR3 DNA sequence: TGTGCCAGCAGCGTGAGCGGGAGGGAGGACGAGCAGTACTTC.

Note on this clonotype: This could be a read error, since a much larger clone is one nucleotide away. The chain links TRBV29-1 to TRBJ2-7; no firm D call. The CDR3 extends over 11 amino acids. Trimming pared 6 bases from V and 7 bases from J, leaving 13 bases between. CDR1 is SQVTM, CDR2 ANQGSEA, per germline. CDR3 protein: CSVGIGWEQYF. The CDR3, as DNA: TGCAGCGTGGGGATAGGGTGGGAGCAGTACTTC.

The gene calls are TRBV4-1 and TRBJ1-5, with D unresolved. From germline, CDR1 is MGHRA and CDR2 YSYEKL. V was pared by 1 base and J by 6 bases, with 10 bases between. CDR3 length: 14 residues. CDR3 DNA sequence: TGCGCCAGCAGCCAAGTCGGCATCGGTCAGCCCCAGCATTTT. This translates into CASSQVGIGQPQHF.

This rearrangement joins TRBV3-1 to TRBJ1-6, with D perhaps TRBD1 (5 bases). CDR1 and CDR2 from the germline V gene are LGHDT and YNNKEL (reference sequence). CDR3 length equals 16 residues. Trimming left V 1 base short and J 7 bases short, with 14 bases between. The chain's CDR3 is CASSQGIGTRNSPLHF. CDR3 DNA sequence: TGTGCCAGCAGCCAAGGGATAGGGACGCGGAATTCACCCCTCCACTTT.

This clonotype was observed at least ten times. The J gene is TRBJ2-3, the V gene TRBV7-8; no reliable D call. This CDR3 is built from 15 residues. Germline CDR1 reads SGHVS; CDR2 reads FQNEAQ. V lost 0 bases and J 1 base, leaving 8 bases between the germline ends. The CDR3 sequence is CASSLAGMGTDTQYF. As DNA, the CDR3 is TGTGCCAGCAGCTTAGCGGGAATGGGCACAGATACGCAGTATTTT.

The V call is TRBV19, the J call TRBJ1-6; D uncertain. V dropped 0 bases and J dropped 0 bases, with 9 bases sitting between them. The germline CDR1 and CDR2 sequences are LNHDA and SQIVND (reference sequence). CDR3 length: 17 residues. This CDR3 is CASSIDYGSSYNSPLHF. The CDR3 DNA follows: TGTGCCAGTAGTATAGACTACGGGAGCTCCTATAATTCACCCCTCCACTTT.

A note on this clonotype: A clone one base away is much larger, so this may be a read error. The chain links TRBV6-2 or TRBV6-3 to TRBJ2-7; 9 bases align to TRBD1. With 7 bases clipped from V and 7 bases from J, the junction kept 23 bases outside the gene matches. This CDR3 contains 18 residues. Germline V CDR1 and CDR2: MNHEY, SVGEGT. The chain's CDR3 is CASTKRGQGIGGRNEQYF. CDR3 nucleotide sequence: TGTGCCAGCACTAAGCGGGGACAGGGAATTGGGGGTCGGAATGAGCAGTACTTC.

This clonotype was found many times. The rearrangement links TRBV2 to TRBJ1-2, with 9 bases lining up with TRBD1. Germline CDR1 is SNHLY and CDR2 is FYNNEI. This CDR3 is built from 18 residues. J lost 6 bases, V lost 0 bases, and 14 bases had no gene match. CDR3 coding DNA: TGTGCCAGCAGTGAAGCCACCATCAGCCGAGGGGACAGGGATGGCTACACCTTC. This gives the protein CASSEATISRGDRDGYTF.

The chain uses TRBV7-3 and TRBJ2-6; D gene uncertain. Deletions cut 1 base from V and 0 bases from J, with 13 bases between. Germline CDR1 and CDR2: SGHTA and FQGTGA. This CDR3 has 18 amino acids. The CDR3: CASSLKTAPLSGANVLTF. The CDR3 DNA is TGTGCCAGCAGCTTAAAAACAGCTCCTCTCTCTGGGGCCAACGTCCTGACTTTC.

This clonotype has a count of ten or more. The chain employs TRBV7-2 and TRBJ1-2, with a weak D call TRBD1 (5 bases). Germline values: CDR1 SGHTA, CDR2 FQGNSA. The CDR3 covers 14 residues. The V and J ends lost 2 bases and 6 bases respectively, with 13 bases between them. The CDR3 spells CASSLSPGPHGYTF. CDR3 in DNA: TGTGCCAGCAGCTTATCCCCAGGGCCCCATGGCTACACCTTC.

This clonotype came up once. A single base separates this from a much larger clone, so it may be a read error. V is TRBV29-1 and J is TRBJ2-7; D is unclear. The CDR3 is 11 amino acids. In germline, CDR1 is SQVTM, CDR2 ANQGSEA. V lost 8 bases and J lost 3, with 11 bases in between. The CDR3 sequence is CSPRGGYEQYF. The CDR3 DNA is TGCAGCCCCCGAGGTGGCTACGAGCAGTACTTC.

In this sample, this clonotype turned up many times. This CDR3 is CASSLEAVGSGNTIYF. CDR3 in DNA: TGTGCCAGCAGTTTGGAGGCGGTAGGCTCTGGAAACACCATATATTTT. The rearrangement uses TRBV7-9 and TRBJ1-3; D ambiguous. The CDR3 loop spans 16 amino acids. The V and J ends lost 6 bases and 0 bases respectively, with 15 bases between them. CDR1 and CDR2 from the germline V gene are SEHNR and FQNEAQ (reference sequence).

This clonotype was counted many times. The chain employs TRBV29-1 and TRBJ1-2; D is uncertain. This CDR3 comprises 14 residues. Germline loops: CDR1 SQVTM, CDR2 ANQGSEA. Trimming pared 3 bases from V and 4 bases from J, leaving 15 bases between. CDR3 in amino acids: CSVDRAADAYGYTF. CDR3 DNA sequence: TGCAGCGTTGATCGGGCAGCTGACGCCTATGGCTACACCTTC.

Ten or more counts support this clonotype. The chain recombines TRBV11-2 with TRBJ2-5; D is uncertain. The germline V gene encodes CDR1 SGHAT and CDR2 FQNNGV. This CDR3 spans 14 amino acids. Trimming shortened V by 4 bases and J by 2 bases, and 11 bases separated the two germline ends. CDR3 region: CASSSREAQETQYF. The CDR3 coding sequence is TGTGCCAGCAGCTCCCGTGAGGCACAAGAGACCCAGTACTTC.

The rearrangement uses TRBV19 and TRBJ2-2; D call uncertain. Trimming stripped 3 bases from V and 4 bases from J, with 12 bases between. CDR3 length: 15 amino acids. The germline V gene encodes CDR1 LNHDA and CDR2 SQIVND (reference sequence). The CDR3 sequence: CASSISSTGTGELFF. In DNA form, the CDR3 reads TGTGCCAGTAGTATTTCGTCGACCGGCACCGGGGAGCTGTTTTTT.

This clonotype has at least ten counts. The chain is built from TRBV24-1 and TRBJ2-2; 11 bases line up with TRBD2. The V segment lost 5 bases and the J segment 5 bases; nucleotides outside the gene matches: 6. The CDR3 has 16 residues. CDR1 and CDR2 (germline): KGHDR, SFDVKD. The CDR3 sequence: CATSGRLAGRTGELFF. The CDR3 DNA is TGTGCCACCAGTGGCAGACTAGCGGGACGGACCGGGGAGCTGTTTTTT.

This clonotype was recorded many times. The chain couples TRBV20-1 to TRBJ2-7; the D call may be TRBD1 or TRBD2 (5 bases each). The CDR3 loop spans 15 amino acids. V lost 0 bases to trimming and J lost 0 bases, with 12 bases between them. CDR1 is DFQATT and CDR2 is SNEGSKA in the germline V gene (reference sequence). CDR3 sequence reads: CSARDVGTSSYEQYF. The CDR3 DNA is TGCAGTGCTAGAGATGTGGGGACCAGCTCCTACGAGCAGTACTTC.

This clonotype was recorded at least ten times. This chain connects TRBV29-1 to TRBJ1-1, with D possibly being TRBD1 (5 bases). The V gene lost 5 bases and the J gene lost 6 bases, with 16 bases spanning the gap. Germline lookup yields CDR1 SQVTM and CDR2 ANQGSEA. CDR3 length: 13 amino acids. CDR3 amino acids: CSVQVPGGAEAFF. Here the CDR3 DNA reads TGCAGCGTTCAGGTCCCGGGGGGAGCTGAAGCTTTCTTT.

The gene calls are TRBV30 and TRBJ2-6; tentative D call: TRBD2 (6 bases). Trimming removed 4 bases from V and 2 bases from J, with 18 bases in between. Germline V gene lookup returns CDR1 GTSNPN and CDR2 SVGIG (reference sequence). The CDR3 totals 17 residues. CDR3 residues: CAWNRDFMLTGANVLTF. CDR3 nucleotides: TGTGCCTGGAATCGGGACTTTATGTTGACTGGGGCCAACGTCCTGACTTTC.

This clonotype was detected only a few times. The chain's CDR3 is CATSDLPFGGSTDEQFF. CDR3 nucleotide sequence: TGTGCCACCAGTGATTTACCCTTTGGCGGGAGTACCGATGAGCAGTTCTTC. The chain joins TRBV24-1 to TRBJ2-5; 7 bases fit TRBD2. The end of the DNA fits TRBJ2-1 better, so the J call may be wrong. From germline, CDR1 is KGHDR and CDR2 SFDVKD. CDR3 length: 17 amino acids.

This clonotype occurred a few times. J is TRBJ1-3 and V is TRBV2; no firm D call. The CDR3 loop spans 15 amino acids. The V gene lost 3 bases and the J gene lost 0 bases, with 9 bases spanning the gap. Per germline, CDR1 SNHLY and CDR2 FYNNEI. The CDR3 protein is CASSDPGGSGNTIYF. CDR3 DNA sequence: TGTGCCAGCAGTGACCCTGGAGGCTCTGGAAACACCATATATTTT.